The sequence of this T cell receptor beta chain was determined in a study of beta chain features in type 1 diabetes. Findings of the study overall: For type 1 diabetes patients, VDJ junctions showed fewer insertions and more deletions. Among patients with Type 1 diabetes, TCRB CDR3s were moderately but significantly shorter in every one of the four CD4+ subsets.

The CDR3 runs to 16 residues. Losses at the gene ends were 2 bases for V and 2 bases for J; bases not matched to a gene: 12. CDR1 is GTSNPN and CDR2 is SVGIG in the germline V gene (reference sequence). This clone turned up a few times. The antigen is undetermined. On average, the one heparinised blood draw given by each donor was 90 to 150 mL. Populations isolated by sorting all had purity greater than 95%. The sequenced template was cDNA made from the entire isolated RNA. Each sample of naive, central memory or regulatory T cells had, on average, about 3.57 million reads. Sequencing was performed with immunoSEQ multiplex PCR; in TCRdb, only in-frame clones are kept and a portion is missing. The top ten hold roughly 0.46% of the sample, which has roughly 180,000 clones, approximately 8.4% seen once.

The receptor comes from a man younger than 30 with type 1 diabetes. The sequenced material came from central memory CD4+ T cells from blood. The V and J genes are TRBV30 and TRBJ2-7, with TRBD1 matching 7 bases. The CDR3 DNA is TGTGCCTGGAGTCGGGAAGGGACAGCTCTTACCTACGAGCAGTACTTC. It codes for CAWSREGTALTYEQYF. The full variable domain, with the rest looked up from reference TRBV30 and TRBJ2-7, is SQTIHQWPATLVQPVGSPLSLECTVEGTSNPNLYWYRQAAGRGLQLLFYSVGIGQISSEVPQNLSASRPQDRQFILSSKKLLLSDSGFYLCAWSREGTALTYEQYFGPGTRLTVT.